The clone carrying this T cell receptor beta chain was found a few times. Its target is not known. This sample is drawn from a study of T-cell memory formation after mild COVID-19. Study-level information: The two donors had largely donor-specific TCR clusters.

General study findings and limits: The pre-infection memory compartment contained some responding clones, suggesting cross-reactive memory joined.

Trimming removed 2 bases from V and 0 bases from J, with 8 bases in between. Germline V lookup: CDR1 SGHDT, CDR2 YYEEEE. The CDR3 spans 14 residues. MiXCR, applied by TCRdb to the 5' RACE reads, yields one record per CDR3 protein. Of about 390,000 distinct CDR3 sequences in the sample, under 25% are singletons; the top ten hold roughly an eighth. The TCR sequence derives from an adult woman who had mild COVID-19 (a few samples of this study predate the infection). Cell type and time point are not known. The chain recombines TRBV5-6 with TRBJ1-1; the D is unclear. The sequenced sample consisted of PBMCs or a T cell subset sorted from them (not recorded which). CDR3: CASSFPGMNTEAFF. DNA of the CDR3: TGTGCCAGCAGCTTTCCGGGGATGAACACTGAAGCTTTCTTT. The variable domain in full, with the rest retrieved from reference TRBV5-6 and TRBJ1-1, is DAGVTQSPTHLIKTRGQQVTLRCSPKSGHDTVSWYQQALGQGPQFIFQYYEEEERQRGNFPDRFSGHQFPNYSSELNVNALLLGDSALYLCASSFPGMNTEAFFGQGTRLTVV.